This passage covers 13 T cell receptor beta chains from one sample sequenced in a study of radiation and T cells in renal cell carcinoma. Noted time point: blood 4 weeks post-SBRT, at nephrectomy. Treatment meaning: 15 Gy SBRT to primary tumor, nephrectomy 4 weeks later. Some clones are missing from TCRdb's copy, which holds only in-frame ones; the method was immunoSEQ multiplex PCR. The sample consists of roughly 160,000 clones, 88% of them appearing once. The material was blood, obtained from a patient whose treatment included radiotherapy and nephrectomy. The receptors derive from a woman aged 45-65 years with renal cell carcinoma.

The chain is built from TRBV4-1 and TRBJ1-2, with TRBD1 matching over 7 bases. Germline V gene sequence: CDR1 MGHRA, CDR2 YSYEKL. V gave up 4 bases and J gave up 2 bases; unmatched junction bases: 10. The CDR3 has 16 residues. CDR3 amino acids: CASSLAPGGLNYGYTF. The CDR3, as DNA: TGCGCCAGCAGCCTCGCCCCAGGGGGACTAAACTATGGCTACACCTTC.

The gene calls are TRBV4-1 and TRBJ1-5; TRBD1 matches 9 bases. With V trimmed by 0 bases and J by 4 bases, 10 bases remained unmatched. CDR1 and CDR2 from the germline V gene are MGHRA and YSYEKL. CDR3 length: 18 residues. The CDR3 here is CASSQEFQGTGFNQPQHF. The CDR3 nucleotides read TGCGCCAGCAGCCAAGAATTCCAGGGGACAGGGTTTAATCAGCCCCAGCATTTT.

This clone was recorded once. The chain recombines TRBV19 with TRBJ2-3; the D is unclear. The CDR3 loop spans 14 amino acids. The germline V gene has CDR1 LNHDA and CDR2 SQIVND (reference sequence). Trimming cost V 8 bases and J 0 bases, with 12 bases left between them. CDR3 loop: CASSQTSSTDTQYF. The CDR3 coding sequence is TGTGCCAGTTCTCAAACCTCTAGCACAGATACGCAGTATTTT.

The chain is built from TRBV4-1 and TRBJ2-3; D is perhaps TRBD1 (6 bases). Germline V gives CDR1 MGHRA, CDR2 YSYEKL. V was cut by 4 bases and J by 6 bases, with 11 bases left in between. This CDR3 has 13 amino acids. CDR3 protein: CASSRVGGDTQYF. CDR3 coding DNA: TGCGCCAGCAGCCGCGTAGGGGGTGATACGCAGTATTTT.

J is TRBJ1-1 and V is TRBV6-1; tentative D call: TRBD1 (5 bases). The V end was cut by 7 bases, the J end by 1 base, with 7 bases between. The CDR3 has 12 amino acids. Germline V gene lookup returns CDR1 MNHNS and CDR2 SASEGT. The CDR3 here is CASKGPNTEAFF. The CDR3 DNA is TGTGCCAGCAAGGGACCGAACACTGAAGCTTTCTTT.

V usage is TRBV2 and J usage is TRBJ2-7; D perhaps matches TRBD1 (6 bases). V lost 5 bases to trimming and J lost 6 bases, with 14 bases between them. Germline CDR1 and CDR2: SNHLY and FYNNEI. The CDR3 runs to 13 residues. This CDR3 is CASSRRGQSEQYF. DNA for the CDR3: TGTGCCAGCAGTCGCAGGGGTCAGTCCGAGCAGTACTTC.

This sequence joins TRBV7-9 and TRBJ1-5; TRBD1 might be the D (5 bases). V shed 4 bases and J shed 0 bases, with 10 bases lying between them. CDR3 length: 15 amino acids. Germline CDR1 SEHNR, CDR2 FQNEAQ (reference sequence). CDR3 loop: CASSSLDSSNQPQHF. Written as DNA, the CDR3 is TGTGCCAGCAGCTCCTTAGACAGTAGCAATCAGCCCCAGCATTTT.

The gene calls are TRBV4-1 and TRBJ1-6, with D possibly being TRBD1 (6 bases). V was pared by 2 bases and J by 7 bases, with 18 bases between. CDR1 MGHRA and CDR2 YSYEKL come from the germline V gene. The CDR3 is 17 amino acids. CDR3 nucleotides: TGCGCCAGCAGCCAACCCGCGACAGGTTACAGGAATTCACCCCTCCACTTT. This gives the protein CASSQPATGYRNSPLHF.

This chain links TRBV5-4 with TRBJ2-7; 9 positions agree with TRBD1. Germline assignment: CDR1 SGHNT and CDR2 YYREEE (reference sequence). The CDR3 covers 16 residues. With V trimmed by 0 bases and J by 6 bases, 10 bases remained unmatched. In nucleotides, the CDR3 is TGTGCCAGCAGCTTGGACCCCGGACAGGGGAGGATCGAGCAGTACTTC. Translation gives CASSLDPGQGRIEQYF. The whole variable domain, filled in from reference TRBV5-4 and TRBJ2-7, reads ETGVTQSPTHLIKTRGQQVTLRCSSQSGHNTVSWYQQALGQGPQFIFQYYREEENGRGNFPPRFSGLQFPNYSSELNVNALELDDSALYLCASSLDPGQGRIEQYFGPGTRLTVT.

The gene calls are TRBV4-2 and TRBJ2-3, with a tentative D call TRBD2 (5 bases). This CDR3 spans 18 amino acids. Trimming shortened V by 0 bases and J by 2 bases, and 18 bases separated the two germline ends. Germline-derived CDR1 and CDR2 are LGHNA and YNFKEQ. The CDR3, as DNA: TGTGCCAGCAGCCAAGATCCGGTTCGCGAGGGAAACACAGATACGCAGTATTTT. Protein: CASSQDPVREGNTDTQYF.

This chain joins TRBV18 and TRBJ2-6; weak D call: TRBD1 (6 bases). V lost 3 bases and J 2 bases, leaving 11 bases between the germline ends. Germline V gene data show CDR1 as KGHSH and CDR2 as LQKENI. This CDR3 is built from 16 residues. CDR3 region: CASSPLQGAGANVLTF. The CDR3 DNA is TGTGCCAGCTCACCTCTACAGGGAGCTGGGGCCAACGTCCTGACTTTC.

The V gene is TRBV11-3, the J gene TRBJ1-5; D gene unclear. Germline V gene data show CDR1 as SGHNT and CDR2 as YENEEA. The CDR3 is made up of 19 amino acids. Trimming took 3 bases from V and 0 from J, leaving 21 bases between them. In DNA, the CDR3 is TGTGCCAGCAGCTTCAAGGCGGGTACAGTACCTCATAGCAATCAGCCCCAGCATTTT. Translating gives CASSFKAGTVPHSNQPQHF.

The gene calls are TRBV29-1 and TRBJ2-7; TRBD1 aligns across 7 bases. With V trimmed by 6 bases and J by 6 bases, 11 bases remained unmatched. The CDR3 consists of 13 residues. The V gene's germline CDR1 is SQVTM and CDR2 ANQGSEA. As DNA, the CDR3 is TGCAGCGTCCTTAGACAGGGCTCGACCGAGCAGTACTTC. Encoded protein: CSVLRQGSTEQYF.